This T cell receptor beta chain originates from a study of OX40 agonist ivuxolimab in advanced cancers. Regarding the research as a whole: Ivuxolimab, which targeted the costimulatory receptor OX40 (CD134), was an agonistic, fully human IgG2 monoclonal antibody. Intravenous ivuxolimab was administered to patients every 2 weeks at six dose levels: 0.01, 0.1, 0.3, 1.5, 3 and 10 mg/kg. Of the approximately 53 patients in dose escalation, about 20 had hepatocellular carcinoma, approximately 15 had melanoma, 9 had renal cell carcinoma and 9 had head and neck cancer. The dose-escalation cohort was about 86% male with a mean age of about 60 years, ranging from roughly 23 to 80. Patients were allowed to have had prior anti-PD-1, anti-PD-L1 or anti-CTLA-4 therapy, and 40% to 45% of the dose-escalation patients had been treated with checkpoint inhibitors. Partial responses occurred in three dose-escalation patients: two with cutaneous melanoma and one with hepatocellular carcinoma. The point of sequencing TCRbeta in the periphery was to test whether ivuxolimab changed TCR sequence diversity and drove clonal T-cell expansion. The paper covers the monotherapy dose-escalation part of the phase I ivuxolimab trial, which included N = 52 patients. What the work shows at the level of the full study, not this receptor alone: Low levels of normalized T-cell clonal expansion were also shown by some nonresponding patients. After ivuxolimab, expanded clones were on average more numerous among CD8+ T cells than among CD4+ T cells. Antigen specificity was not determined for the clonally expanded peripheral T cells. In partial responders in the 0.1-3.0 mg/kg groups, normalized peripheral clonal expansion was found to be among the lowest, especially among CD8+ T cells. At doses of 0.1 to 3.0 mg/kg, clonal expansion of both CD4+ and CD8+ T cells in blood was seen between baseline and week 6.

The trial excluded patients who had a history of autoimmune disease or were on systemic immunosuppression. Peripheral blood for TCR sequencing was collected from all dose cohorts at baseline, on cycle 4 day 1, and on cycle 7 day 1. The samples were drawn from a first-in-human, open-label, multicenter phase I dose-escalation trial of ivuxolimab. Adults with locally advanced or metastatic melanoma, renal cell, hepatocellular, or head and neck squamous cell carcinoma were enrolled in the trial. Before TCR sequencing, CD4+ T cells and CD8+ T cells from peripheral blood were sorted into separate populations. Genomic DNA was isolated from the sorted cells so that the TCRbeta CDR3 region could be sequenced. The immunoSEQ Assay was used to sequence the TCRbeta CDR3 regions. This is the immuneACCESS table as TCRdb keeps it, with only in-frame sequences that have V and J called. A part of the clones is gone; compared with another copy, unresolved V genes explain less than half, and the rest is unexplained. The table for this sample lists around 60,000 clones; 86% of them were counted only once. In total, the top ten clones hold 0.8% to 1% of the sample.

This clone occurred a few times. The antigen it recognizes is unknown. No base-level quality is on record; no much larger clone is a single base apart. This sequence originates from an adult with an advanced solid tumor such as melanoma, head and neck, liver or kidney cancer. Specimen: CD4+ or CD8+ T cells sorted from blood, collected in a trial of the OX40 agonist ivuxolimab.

In nucleotides, the sequence is TGTGCCAGCAAAGGGCACTCTGGGGCCAACGTCCTGACTTTC. This sequence encodes CASKGHSGANVLTF. The chain is made from TRBV6-1 and TRBJ2-6, with no confident D gene call. The CDR3 has 14 amino acids, counting the end cysteine and phenylalanine. Here the CDR3 DNA is all that survives: 42 bases in frame from base 1. The junction carries 7 bases between V and J, which are trimmed by 7 bases and 0 bases respectively. Taken from the germline V gene, the CDR1 and CDR2 loops are MNHNS and SASEGT.